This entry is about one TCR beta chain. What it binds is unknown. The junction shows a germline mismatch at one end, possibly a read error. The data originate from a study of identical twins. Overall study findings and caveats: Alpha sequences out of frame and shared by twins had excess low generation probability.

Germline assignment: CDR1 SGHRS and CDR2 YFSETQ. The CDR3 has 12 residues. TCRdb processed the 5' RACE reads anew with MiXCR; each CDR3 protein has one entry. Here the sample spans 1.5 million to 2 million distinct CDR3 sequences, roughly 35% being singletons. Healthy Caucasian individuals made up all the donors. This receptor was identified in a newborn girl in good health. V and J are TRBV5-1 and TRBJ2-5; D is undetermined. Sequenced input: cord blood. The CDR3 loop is CASSLEWETQYF. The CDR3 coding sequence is TGTGCCAGCAGTTTGGAGTGGGAGACCCAGTACTTC.